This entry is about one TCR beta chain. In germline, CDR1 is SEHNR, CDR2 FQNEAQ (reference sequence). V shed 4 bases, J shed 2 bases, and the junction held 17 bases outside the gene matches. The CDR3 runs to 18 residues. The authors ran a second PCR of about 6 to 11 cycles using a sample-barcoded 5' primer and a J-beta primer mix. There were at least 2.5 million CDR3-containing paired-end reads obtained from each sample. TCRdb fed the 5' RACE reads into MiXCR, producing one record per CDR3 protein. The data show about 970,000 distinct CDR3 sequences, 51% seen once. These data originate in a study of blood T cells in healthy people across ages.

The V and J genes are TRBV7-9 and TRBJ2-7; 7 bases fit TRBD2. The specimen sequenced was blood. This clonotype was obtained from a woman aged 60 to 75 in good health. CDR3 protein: CASSSHDWGGPRAYEQYF. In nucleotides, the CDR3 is TGTGCCAGCAGCTCCCACGATTGGGGGGGACCCAGGGCCTACGAGCAGTACTTC.